Presented here are 20 T cell receptor beta chains from one specimen sequenced in a study of blood T cells in healthy people across ages. Using a J-beta primer mix together with a sample-barcoded 5' primer, a second PCR was run for about 6 to 12 cycles. TCRdb fed the 5' RACE reads into MiXCR, producing one record per CDR3 protein. The sample records around 1,500,000 distinct CDR3 sequences, 28% being singletons. The material sequenced was blood. Every receptor here comes from a young woman in good health.

This clonotype was observed many times. The chain recombines TRBV7-9 with TRBJ2-7; 7 bases fit TRBD2. With 5 bases clipped from V and 6 bases from J, the junction kept 7 bases outside the gene matches. CDR3 length equals 13 residues. CDR1 and CDR2 (germline): SEHNR, FQNEAQ (reference sequence). The CDR3 nucleotides read TGTGCCAGCAGCCTTGGACTAGGGGCCGAGCAGTACTTC. Translating gives CASSLGLGAEQYF.

This clonotype has only a few counts. The rearrangement links TRBV3-1 to TRBJ2-5; TRBD1 is a possible D gene (6 bases). The CDR3 sequence is 16 residues long. Germline CDR1 reads LGHDT; CDR2 reads YNNKEL (reference sequence). Trimming stripped 1 base from V and 4 bases from J, with 16 bases between. The CDR3 is CASSQVKTGWGETQYF. Here the CDR3 DNA reads TGTGCCAGCAGCCAAGTAAAAACAGGGTGGGGAGAGACCCAGTACTTC.

This clonotype came up many times. The chain joins TRBV10-3 to TRBJ2-5; TRBD1 matches 10 bases. V shed 4 bases and J 4 bases; nucleotides not matched to a gene: 3. The CDR3 is 14 amino acids. Germline V lookup: CDR1 ENHRY, CDR2 SYGVKD. The CDR3 DNA is TGTGCCATCAGTGCGACAGGGGGCCGAGAGACCCAGTACTTC. Amino acid sequence: CAISATGGRETQYF.

This clonotype occurred many times. The CDR3 DNA reads as TGCAGCGTCAGGACAGGGAAAAACGAGCAGTACTTC. This codes for CSVRTGKNEQYF. The chain recombines TRBV29-1 with TRBJ2-7, with 8 bases fitting TRBD1. V lost 6 bases and J lost 5; bases outside the gene matches: 6. Germline V gene sequence: CDR1 SQVTM, CDR2 ANQGSEA. This CDR3 contains 12 residues.

The chain links TRBV20-1 to TRBJ1-1; no reliable D call. With 6 bases removed from V and 3 bases from J, the gap between germline ends came to 11 bases. CDR3 length: 12 residues. Germline V gene data show CDR1 as DFQATT and CDR2 as SNEGSKA (reference sequence). The CDR3 DNA sequence: TGCAGTGCCCCAGCCAGAGACACTGAAGCTTTCTTT. Translation: CSAPARDTEAFF.

A few counts support this clonotype. V gene TRBV20-1 combines with J gene TRBJ2-1, with TRBD2 identical over 8 bases. This CDR3 is built from 12 residues. V trimming: 5 bases; J trimming: 8 bases; junction bases outside the gene matches: 5. Germline V lookup: CDR1 DFQATT, CDR2 SNEGSKA (reference sequence). The CDR3 DNA reads as TGCAGTGCTGGGACTAGGGGCGATGAGCAGTTCTTC. This codes for CSAGTRGDEQFF.

In this sample, this clonotype turned up a few times. The genes are TRBV29-1 and TRBJ2-1, with D perhaps TRBD1 (5 bases). Germline V gives CDR1 SQVTM, CDR2 ANQGSEA. CDR3 length: 15 residues. V lost 1 base and J lost 3, with 13 bases in between. The CDR3 nucleotides read TGCAGCGTTGAAGGAGGCAGGGAAAGCTACAATGAGCAGTTCTTC. Protein: CSVEGGRESYNEQFF.

This clonotype has a count of ten or more. The chain joins TRBV20-1 to TRBJ2-1; D is uncertain. The germline CDR1 and CDR2 sequences are DFQATT and SNEGSKA (reference sequence). The CDR3 is 10 amino acids. V gave up 6 bases and J gave up 7 bases, with 7 bases separating them. CDR3 amino acids: CSARTNEQFF. CDR3 nucleotides: TGCAGTGCAAGAACAAATGAGCAGTTCTTC.

The chain uses TRBV7-9 and TRBJ2-5; unclear D gene. Germline CDR1 and CDR2: SEHNR and FQNEAQ (reference sequence). The germline V and J ends were trimmed by 0 bases and 4 bases, with 12 bases remaining between them. There are 15 residues in the CDR3. DNA for the CDR3: TGTGCCAGCAGCTTAGCGGACCTGAGAGGAGAGACCCAGTACTTC. Translated: CASSLADLRGETQYF.

This clonotype was counted a few times. The chain is built from TRBV20-1 and TRBJ2-5; 8 bases agree with TRBD1. Germline CDR1 DFQATT, CDR2 SNEGSKA (reference sequence). This CDR3 has 14 amino acids. CDR3 amino acids: CTGRGQENQETQYF. The CDR3 DNA follows: TGCACAGGTCGGGGACAGGAAAACCAAGAGACCCAGTACTTC.

This clonotype was recorded many times. The chain employs TRBV25-1 and TRBJ2-5; the D gene is possibly TRBD1 (5 bases). Trimming removed 6 bases from V and 5 bases from J, with 10 bases in between. The CDR3 has 12 amino acids. Per the germline V gene, CDR1 is MGHDK and CDR2 is SYGVNS. CDR3 sequence (DNA): TGTGCCAGCAGCTTGGGGCACGAGACCCAGTACTTC. Translated: CASSLGHETQYF. Looking up the rest from reference TRBV25-1 and TRBJ2-5 gives the full variable domain: EADIYQTPRYLVIGTGKKITLECSQTMGHDKMYWYQQDPGMELHLIHYSYGVNSTEKGDLSSESTVSRIRTEHFPLTLESARPSHTSQYLCASSLGHETQYFGPGTRLLVL.

This clonotype was counted only a few times. V gene TRBV5-1 combines with J gene TRBJ2-1, with 9 positions matching TRBD2. Unmatched junction bases numbered 5, after V lost 3 bases and J lost 7 bases. CDR3 length equals 14 residues. Germline assignment: CDR1 SGHRS and CDR2 YFSETQ. The CDR3 DNA is TGCGCCAGCAGCTCGACTAGCGGACCTAATGAGCAGTTCTTC. Protein product: CASSSTSGPNEQFF.

This clonotype was seen repeatedly, ten times or more. The rearrangement joins TRBV5-5 to TRBJ2-1, with 9 bases matching TRBD1. From germline, CDR1 is SGHKS and CDR2 YYEKEE (reference sequence). The CDR3 sequence is 16 residues long. Trimming cost V 4 bases and J 6 bases; bases outside gene matches: 11. The CDR3 spells CASSGPGTGSLNEQFF. The CDR3 bases are TGTGCCAGCAGCGGTCCCGGGACAGGGTCACTCAATGAGCAGTTCTTC.

This clonotype was detected many times. V and J are TRBV6-5 and TRBJ2-5; 7 nucleotides align to TRBD2. Unmatched junction bases numbered 11, after V lost 6 bases and J lost 7 bases. This CDR3 has 14 residues. Looked up from germline, CDR1 is MNHEY and CDR2 is SVGAGI. The CDR3 spells CASSPGTTPWTQYF. The CDR3 region has the DNA TGTGCCAGCAGCCCCGGGACTACCCCTTGGACCCAGTACTTC.

The chain has TRBV6-1 and TRBJ1-2; the match to TRBD1 covers 12 bases. The germline V gene encodes CDR1 MNHNS and CDR2 SASEGT. This CDR3 has 16 residues. V shed 0 bases and J 7 bases; nucleotides not matched to a gene: 6. CDR3 bases: TGTGCCAGCAGTGAAGCGCCGGGACAGGGGGCGAGTGGCTACACCTTC. Translating gives CASSEAPGQGASGYTF.

CDR3 residues: CASSLAKAGVNTEAFF. The CDR3 DNA reads TGTGCCAGCAGTTTAGCGAAGGCAGGGGTGAACACTGAAGCTTTCTTT. This chain joins TRBV12-3 or TRBV12-4 and TRBJ1-1, with D perhaps matching TRBD1 (6 bases). Trimming shortened V by 0 bases and J by 0 bases, and 11 bases separated the two germline ends. There are 16 residues in the CDR3.

CDR3 loop: CAWTEGRGNYGYTF. The CDR3 DNA reads as TGTGCCTGGACCGAGGGCAGGGGTAACTATGGCTACACCTTC. This rearrangement joins TRBV30 to TRBJ1-2; D may be TRBD1 (6 bases). Trimming shortened V by 4 bases and J by 1 base, and 13 bases separated the two germline ends. CDR3 size: 14 residues. CDR1 and CDR2 (germline): GTSNPN, SVGIG (reference sequence).

Turning to this clonotype: A much bigger clone sits one base away, suggesting this may be a read error. The CDR3 spells CASSPGRREQYF. The CDR3 region has the DNA TGTGCCAGCAGCCCGGGGCGACGTGAGCAGTACTTC. J is TRBJ2-7 and V is TRBV12-3 or TRBV12-4; D tentatively fits TRBD1 or TRBD2 (5 bases each). CDR3 length: 12 amino acids. With 6 bases removed from V and 7 bases from J, the gap between germline ends came to 13 bases.

Concerning this clonotype itself: Just one base apart from a much larger clone, this may be a read error. The chain uses TRBV12-3 or TRBV12-4 and TRBJ2-7; TRBD1 is a possible D gene (5 bases). This CDR3 is built from 14 residues. Trimming cost V 2 bases and J 7 bases, with 15 bases left between them. The CDR3 protein is CASSLRQTDMEQYF. The CDR3 region has the DNA TGTGCCAGCAGTTTAAGACAGACCGATATGGAGCAGTACTTC.

In this sample, this clonotype turned up a few times. The chain links TRBV12-5 to TRBJ1-2; TRBD1 agrees at 7 bases. The CDR3 length is 13 residues. V lost 6 bases to trimming and J lost 4 bases; unmatched junction nucleotides: 5. Germline V gene lookup returns CDR1 LGHNT and CDR2 FRNRAP. CDR3 region: CASGSGGLYGYTF. CDR3 nucleotides: TGTGCTAGTGGATCAGGGGGTCTCTATGGCTACACCTTC.